The sequence of this TCR beta chain was determined in a study of CD8 T cells in ankylosing spondylitis. Libraries of TCR beta came from quantitative 5'-RACE with molecular barcodes. TCRdb used MiXCR to reprocess the 5' RACE reads, holding one entry per CDR3 protein. This table has 350,000 to 450,000 distinct CDR3 sequences, roughly 20% appearing once. V was trimmed by 0 bases and J by 1 base, leaving 16 bases between them. The germline gives CDR1 LGHNT, CDR2 FRNRAP. The CDR3 runs 18 residues. The rearrangement links TRBV12-5 to TRBJ2-1; D may correspond to TRBD1 or TRBD2 (6 bases each). This TCR came from a male donor with ankylosing spondylitis or in good health (not recorded which). What was sequenced was blood, either unsorted or a sorted T cell fraction (not recorded which). The CDR3 spells CASGLVGLRGPSYNEQFF. DNA of the CDR3: TGTGCTAGTGGTTTGGTCGGGTTACGGGGGCCTTCCTACAATGAGCAGTTCTTC.